This T cell receptor (beta chain) is from a study of blood T cell repertoires in COVID-19. V lost 7 bases and J 10 bases, leaving 16 bases between the germline ends. CDR3 length: 11 residues. Germline-derived CDR1 and CDR2 are DFQATT and SNEGSKA (reference sequence). Here immunoSEQ multiplex PCR was the method, and the copy in TCRdb shows in-frame clones only, minus some. In the table there are some 200,000 clones, 65% to 90% of which are singletons. The source is a middle-aged man with acute or convalescent COVID-19. The sequencing input was peripheral blood. The V gene is TRBV20-1, the J gene TRBJ1-2; D not certain. The CDR3 DNA is TGCAGTGGGTCAAATGATCGAGTCTACACCTTC. Translated, it gives CSGSNDRVYTF.